Shown below are 5 T cell receptor beta chains from a single sample sequenced in a study of T cells after posttransplantation cyclophosphamide (dated by TCRdb to the mid-2010s). In the paper's terms, the treatment or condition label means: high-dose cyclophosphamide on days +3 and +4 as single-agent GVHD prophylaxis. PTCy patients received busulfan and fludarabine conditioning, a related or unrelated marrow graft, and cyclophosphamide on days +3 and +4. Receptor amplification or capture employed the immunoSEQ multiplex PCR assay. Entries here come from immuneACCESS through TCRdb and include only in-frame sequences with V and J called. Some clones fail to appear in such tables; in the studies checked, an unresolved V gene covers under half of the shortfall, and the cause of the remainder is unknown. The table shows a few thousand clones here, with no singletons. The biggest ten clones account for about 10% of the sample.

The sample in question was PBMCs, obtained after allogeneic stem cell transplant with posttransplant cyclophosphamide. The receptors derive from a male patient aged 60-70 years who received an allogeneic stem cell transplant from a related donor and was CMV-positive. In transplant recipients, some T cells may be of donor rather than host origin.

This clone was counted at least ten times. The chain carries TRBV5-1 and TRBJ2-5; D gene ambiguous. The CDR3 is made up of 14 amino acids. Germline CDR1 and CDR2: SGHRS and YFSETQ. The V end lost 7 bases, the J end lost 1 base, and 14 bases lay between the germline ends. In nucleotides, the CDR3 is TGCGCCAGCGGTGTCTCGAGCCCCCAAGAGACCCAGTACTTC. The encoded protein is CASGVSSPQETQYF.

By share, this clone counts as medium-sized. The V call is TRBV9, the J call TRBJ2-4; 9 bases map to TRBD1. CDR1 and CDR2 (germline): SGDLS, YYNGEE. With V trimmed by 3 bases and J by 8 bases, 3 bases remained unmatched. The CDR3 covers 13 residues. In DNA form, the CDR3 reads TGTGCCAGCAGCGGACAGGGGGGAGACATTCAGTACTTC. Translating gives CASSGQGGDIQYF.

At least ten counts were recorded for this clone. The genes are TRBV5-1 and TRBJ2-5; D gene ambiguous. The CDR3 is 13 amino acids. Germline V CDR1 and CDR2: SGHRS, YFSETQ. Trimming removed 0 bases at V and 7 bases at J, with 10 bases between. CDR3 bases: TGCGCCAGCAGCTTGGTTGCCTCGGGGACCCAGTACTTC. It yields the protein CASSLVASGTQYF. The variable domain in full, with the rest retrieved from reference TRBV5-1 and TRBJ2-5, is KAGVTQTPRYLIKTRGQQVTLSCSPISGHRSVSWYQQTPGQGLQFLFEYFSETQRNKGNFPGRFSGRQFSNSRSEMNVSTLELGDSALYLCASSLVASGTQYFGPGTRLLVL.

This clone is medium-sized within its sample. V usage is TRBV19 and J usage is TRBJ2-5; tentative D call: TRBD1 (6 bases). Trimming stripped 6 bases from V and 6 bases from J, with 14 bases between. Germline V gene data show CDR1 as LNHDA and CDR2 as SQIVND (reference sequence). This CDR3 spans 13 amino acids. CDR3 sequence (DNA): TGTGCCAGTAGAGGATCAGGGGAAAAGACCCAGTACTTC. This encodes CASRGSGEKTQYF.

This clone is deemed medium-sized (0.01 to 0.1%). The chain links TRBV6-5 to TRBJ1-2; 7 bases fit TRBD1. The CDR3 runs to 15 residues. Germline V gene data show CDR1 as MNHEY and CDR2 as SVGAGI. V lost 5 bases to trimming and J lost 5 bases; unmatched junction nucleotides: 11. The CDR3 coding sequence is TGTGCCAGCAGTCCCGGGGACAGCTCCCGATATGGCTACACCTTC. Translating it yields CASSPGDSSRYGYTF.